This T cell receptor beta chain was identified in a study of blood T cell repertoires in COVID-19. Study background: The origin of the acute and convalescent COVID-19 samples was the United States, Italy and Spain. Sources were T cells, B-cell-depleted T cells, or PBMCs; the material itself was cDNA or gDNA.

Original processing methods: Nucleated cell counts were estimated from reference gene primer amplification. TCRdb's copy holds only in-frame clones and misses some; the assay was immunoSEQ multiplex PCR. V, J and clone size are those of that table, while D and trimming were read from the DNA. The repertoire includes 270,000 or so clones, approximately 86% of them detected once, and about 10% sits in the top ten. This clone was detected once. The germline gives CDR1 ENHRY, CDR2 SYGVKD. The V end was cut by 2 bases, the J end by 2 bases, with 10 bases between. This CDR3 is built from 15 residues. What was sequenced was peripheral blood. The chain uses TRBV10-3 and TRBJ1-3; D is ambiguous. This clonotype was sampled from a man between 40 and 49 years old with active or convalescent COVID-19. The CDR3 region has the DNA TGTGCCATCAGTGAGACACTGGGCGCTGGAAACACCATATATTTT. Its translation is CAISETLGAGNTIYF.